These 12 T cell receptor beta chains share one sample of origin, sequenced in a study of cytomegalovirus exposure and HLA in healthy donors. It was with 60 Vbeta and 13 Jbeta primers that the PCR ran. The repertoire was sequenced with immunoSEQ multiplex PCR; TCRdb's copy has only in-frame clones and lacks some. The sample has about 60,000 clones, more than 75% seen once. The sample was PBMCs. Every receptor here comes from a male donor in good health and CMV-seronegative.

The chain employs TRBV5-1 and TRBJ2-1; tentative D call: TRBD2 (5 bases). The CDR3 covers 15 residues. Germline V gene lookup returns CDR1 SGHRS and CDR2 YFSETQ. Trimming took off 5 bases at V and 3 bases at J, with 15 bases between the two ends. CDR3 DNA sequence: TGCGCCAGCAGACCCAGCCGGGAAATCTACAATGAGCAGTTCTTC. Its translation: CASRPSREIYNEQFF.

The chain employs TRBV5-6 and TRBJ1-2; no definite D call. This CDR3 spans 15 amino acids. The germline V gene has CDR1 SGHDT and CDR2 YYEEEE. V lost 3 bases, J lost 5 bases, and 17 bases lay in between. This chain's CDR3 is CASSSLLAEVYGYTF. For the CDR3, the DNA is TGTGCCAGCAGCTCCCTTTTGGCGGAGGTTTATGGCTACACCTTC.

This clone has a single count. The rearrangement joins TRBV7-2 to TRBJ2-7; D may be TRBD1 (7 bases). Germline CDR1 and CDR2: SGHTA and FQGNSA. CDR3 size: 15 residues. The V end lost 3 bases, the J end lost 2 bases, and 14 bases lay between the germline ends. CDR3 in DNA: TGTGCCAGCAGCTTTGGGCAGGGGGGCCCCTACGAGCAGTACTTC. Its translation: CASSFGQGGPYEQYF. The full variable domain, in which reference TRBV7-2 and TRBJ2-7 provide the parts outside the CDR3, is GAGVSQSPSNKVTEKGKDVELRCDPISGHTALYWYRQSLGQGLEFLIYFQGNSAPDKSGLPSDRFSAERTGGSVSTLTIQRTQQEDSAVYLCASSFGQGGPYEQYFGPGTRLTVT.

A note on this clone: One end of the junction does not line up with germline, which may come from a read error. The V call is TRBV25-1, the J call TRBJ2-5; D unclear. The J call could be wrong; TRBJ2-7 is a better fit for the DNA end. Germline V gene sequence: CDR1 MGHDK, CDR2 SYGVNS. The CDR3 is 9 amino acids. CDR3 amino acids: CASGDEQYF. DNA for the CDR3: TGTGCCAGCGGTGACGAGCAGTACTTC.

The V gene is TRBV6-5, the J gene TRBJ2-7, with D possibly TRBD1 on 6 matching bases. V was clipped by 4 bases and J by 0 bases, with 16 bases between them. The CDR3 has 16 residues. Germline lookup yields CDR1 MNHEY and CDR2 SVGAGI. CDR3 nucleotides: TGTGCCAGCAGTTCGCGACAAGGGGGAATCTCCTACGAGCAGTACTTC. This translates into CASSSRQGGISYEQYF.

The chain combines TRBV6-5 with TRBJ1-2; 10 positions match TRBD1. Trimming removed 4 bases from V and 5 bases from J; junction bases left unmatched: 10. This CDR3 has 16 residues. Germline V gives CDR1 MNHEY, CDR2 SVGAGI. The CDR3 loop reads CASSSAVGQGVYGYTF. Here the CDR3 DNA reads TGTGCCAGCAGTTCCGCAGTTGGACAGGGGGTTTATGGCTACACCTTC.

The chain links TRBV5-8 to TRBJ2-5, with TRBD1 as a possible D gene (6 bases). This CDR3 is 14 amino acids long. V lost 1 base to trimming and J lost 5 bases, with 12 bases between them. Germline assignment: CDR1 SGHTS and CDR2 YDEGEE. In nucleotides, the CDR3 is TGTGCCAGCAGCTTGTTGAGGGGGTTGGAGACCCAGTACTTC. Protein sequence: CASSLLRGLETQYF.

V gene TRBV27 combines with J gene TRBJ2-1, with D possibly TRBD1 on 5 matching bases. CDR3 length: 16 residues. Deletions cut 6 bases from V and 4 bases from J, with 19 bases between. Germline values: CDR1 MNHEY, CDR2 SMNVEV (reference sequence). CDR3 protein: CASSPLLRTPYNEQFF. The CDR3 DNA follows: TGTGCCAGCAGCCCTCTCCTCCGGACACCTTACAATGAGCAGTTCTTC.

The gene calls are TRBV18 and TRBJ2-1, with 8 positions matching TRBD2. J gave up 7 bases and V 3 bases, and 5 bases lay outside the gene matches. Germline V CDR1 and CDR2: KGHSH, LQKENI. The CDR3 totals 14 residues. The CDR3 region is CASSPPGGSNEQFF. CDR3 nucleotide sequence: TGTGCCAGCTCACCCCCGGGGGGGTCTAATGAGCAGTTCTTC.

This clone was observed a few times. The chain carries TRBV25-1 and TRBJ2-3; 8 positions match TRBD1. Germline values: CDR1 MGHDK, CDR2 SYGVNS. The J segment lost 3 bases and the V segment lost 4 bases, leaving 3 bases of the junction unmatched. CDR3 length: 14 amino acids. CDR3 bases: TGTGCCAGCAGTGGGACAGGGAGGACAGATACGCAGTATTTT. Translated, it gives CASSGTGRTDTQYF.

This rearrangement joins TRBV7-3 to TRBJ1-4; D gene ambiguous. V was clipped by 5 bases and J by 7 bases, with 8 bases between them. This CDR3 spans 12 amino acids. From germline, CDR1 is SGHTA and CDR2 FQGTGA. The CDR3 bases are TGTGCCAGCAGCCCGTACAGTGAAAAACTGTTTTTT. This encodes CASSPYSEKLFF.

The chain is built from TRBV7-2 and TRBJ1-6; D remains ambiguous. V shed 1 base and J shed 8 bases, with 12 bases lying between them. Germline V gives CDR1 SGHTA, CDR2 FQGNSA. The CDR3 contains 15 residues. CDR3 sequence: CASSLGQATDSPLHF. CDR3 bases: TGTGCCAGCAGCTTAGGCCAGGCTACGGATTCACCCCTCCACTTT.